Here is one TCR beta chain with its context. The antigen is unknown. The germline gives CDR1 SGHTA, CDR2 FQGNSA. This CDR3 spans 12 amino acids. Per TCR library, 3500 ng of total RNA was used. A 6-nucleotide sample barcode was carried by the UMIs, which template switching added. TCRdb re-called the 5' RACE reads, yielding one record per CDR3 amino acid sequence without DNA. The listing records a few hundred thousand distinct CDR3 sequences. This entry is derived from a study of monozygotic twins with inflammatory bowel disease. Whole-study findings and limits: Differences in immunosuppressive treatment may have been a source of added variability in patient repertoires. A distinction between different T cell subtypes was not possible.

This sequence was found in a human donor with ulcerative colitis or Crohn's disease, or a healthy co-twin of an affected twin (not recorded which). This chain connects TRBV7-2 to TRBJ2-5. Sequencing was carried out using blood. This CDR3 reads CASSPQRETQYF.